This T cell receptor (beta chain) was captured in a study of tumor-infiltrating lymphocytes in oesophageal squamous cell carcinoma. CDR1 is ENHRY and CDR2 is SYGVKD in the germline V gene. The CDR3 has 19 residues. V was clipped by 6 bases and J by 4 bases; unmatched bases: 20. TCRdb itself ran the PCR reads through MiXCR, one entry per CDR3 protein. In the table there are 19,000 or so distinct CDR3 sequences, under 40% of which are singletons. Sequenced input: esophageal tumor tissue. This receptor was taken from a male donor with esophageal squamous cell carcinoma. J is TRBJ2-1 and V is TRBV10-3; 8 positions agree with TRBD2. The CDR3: CAIRAGVGRARGGYNEQFF. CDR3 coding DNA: TGTGCCATCAGGGCCGGGGTCGGGAGGGCACGAGGCGGGTACAATGAGCAGTTCTTC.